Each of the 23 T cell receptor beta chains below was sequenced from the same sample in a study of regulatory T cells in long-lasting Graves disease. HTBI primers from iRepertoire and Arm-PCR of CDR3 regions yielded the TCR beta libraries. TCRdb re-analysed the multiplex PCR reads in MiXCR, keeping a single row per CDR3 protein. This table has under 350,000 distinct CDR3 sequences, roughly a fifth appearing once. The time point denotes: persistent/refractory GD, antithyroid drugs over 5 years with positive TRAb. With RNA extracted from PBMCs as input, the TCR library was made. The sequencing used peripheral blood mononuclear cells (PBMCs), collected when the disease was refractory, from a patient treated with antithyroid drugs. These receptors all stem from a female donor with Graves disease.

This CDR3 reads CASSFGLDYEQYF. CDR3 DNA: TGTGCCAGCAGTTTTGGTTTAGACTACGAGCAGTACTTC. The V gene is TRBV27, the J gene TRBJ2-7, with D unclear. Germline CDR1 is MNHEY and CDR2 is SMNVEV (reference sequence). CDR3 length: 13 amino acids. The V end lost 3 bases, the J end lost 3 bases, and 9 bases lay between the germline ends.

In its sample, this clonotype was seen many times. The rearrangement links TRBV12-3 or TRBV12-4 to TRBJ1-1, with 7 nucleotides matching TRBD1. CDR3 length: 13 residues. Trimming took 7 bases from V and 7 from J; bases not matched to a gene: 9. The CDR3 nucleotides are TGTGCCAGCACCTCGGGACAGTTACGTGAAGCTTTCTTT. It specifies CASTSGQLREAFF.

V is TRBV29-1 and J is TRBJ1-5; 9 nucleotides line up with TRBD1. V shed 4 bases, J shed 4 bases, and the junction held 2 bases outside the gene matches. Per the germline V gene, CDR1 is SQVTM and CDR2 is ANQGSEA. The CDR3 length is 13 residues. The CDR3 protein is CSVAGTGNQPQHF. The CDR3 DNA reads TGCAGCGTTGCAGGGACAGGGAATCAGCCCCAGCATTTT.

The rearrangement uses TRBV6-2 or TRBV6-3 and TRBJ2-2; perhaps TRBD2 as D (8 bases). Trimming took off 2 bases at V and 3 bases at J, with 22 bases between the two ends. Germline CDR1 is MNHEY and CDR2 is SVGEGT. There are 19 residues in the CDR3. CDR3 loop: CASSYPRGGRGAHTGELFF. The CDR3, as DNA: TGTGCCAGCAGTTACCCCCGGGGGGGCAGGGGGGCCCACACCGGGGAGCTGTTTTTT.

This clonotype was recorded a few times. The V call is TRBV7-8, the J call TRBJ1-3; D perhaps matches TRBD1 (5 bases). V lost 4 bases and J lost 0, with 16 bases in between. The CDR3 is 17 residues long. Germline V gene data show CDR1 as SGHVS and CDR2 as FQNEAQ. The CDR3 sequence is CASSWAYRSPSGNTIYF. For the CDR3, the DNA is TGTGCCAGCAGCTGGGCGTACAGGTCCCCCTCTGGAAACACCATATATTTT.

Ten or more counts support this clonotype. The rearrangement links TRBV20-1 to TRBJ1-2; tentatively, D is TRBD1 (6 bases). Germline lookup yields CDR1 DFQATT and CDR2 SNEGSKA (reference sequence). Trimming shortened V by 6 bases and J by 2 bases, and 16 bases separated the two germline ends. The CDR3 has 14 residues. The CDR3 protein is CSATPGAGNYGYTF. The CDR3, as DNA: TGCAGTGCAACCCCGGGGGCAGGGAACTATGGCTACACCTTC.

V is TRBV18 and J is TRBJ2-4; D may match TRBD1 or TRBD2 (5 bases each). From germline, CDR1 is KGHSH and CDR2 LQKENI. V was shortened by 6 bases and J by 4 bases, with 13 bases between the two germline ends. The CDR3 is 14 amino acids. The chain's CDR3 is CASSPTGTKNIQYF. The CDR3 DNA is TGTGCCAGCTCGCCGACCGGGACGAAAAACATTCAGTACTTC.

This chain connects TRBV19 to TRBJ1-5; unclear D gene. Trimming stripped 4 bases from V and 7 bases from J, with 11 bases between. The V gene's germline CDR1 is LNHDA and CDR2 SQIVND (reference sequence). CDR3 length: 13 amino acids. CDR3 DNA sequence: TGTGCCAGTAGTAGCCAGACGGGCCAGCCCCAGCATTTT. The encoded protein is CASSSQTGQPQHF.

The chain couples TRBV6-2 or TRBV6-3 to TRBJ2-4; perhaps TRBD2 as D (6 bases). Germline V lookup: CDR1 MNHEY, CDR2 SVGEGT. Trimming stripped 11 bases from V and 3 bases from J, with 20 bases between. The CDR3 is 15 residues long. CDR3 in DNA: TGTGCCTCCCGGGGAGAGTCGGGGGACAAAAACATTCAGTACTTC. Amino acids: CASRGESGDKNIQYF.

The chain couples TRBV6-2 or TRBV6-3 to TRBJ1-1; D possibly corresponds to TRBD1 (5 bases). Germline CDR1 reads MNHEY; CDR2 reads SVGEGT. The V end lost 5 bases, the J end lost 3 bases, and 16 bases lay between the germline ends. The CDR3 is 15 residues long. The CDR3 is CASSPTRGAYTEAFF. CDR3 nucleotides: TGTGCCAGCAGTCCGACCCGGGGCGCTTACACTGAAGCTTTCTTT.

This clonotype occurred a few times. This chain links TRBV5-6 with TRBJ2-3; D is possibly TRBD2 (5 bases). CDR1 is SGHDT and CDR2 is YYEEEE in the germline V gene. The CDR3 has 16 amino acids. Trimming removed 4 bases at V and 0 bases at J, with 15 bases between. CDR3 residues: CASSRRYYQSTDTQYF. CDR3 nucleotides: TGTGCCAGCAGCCGGAGGTACTACCAGAGCACAGATACGCAGTATTTT.

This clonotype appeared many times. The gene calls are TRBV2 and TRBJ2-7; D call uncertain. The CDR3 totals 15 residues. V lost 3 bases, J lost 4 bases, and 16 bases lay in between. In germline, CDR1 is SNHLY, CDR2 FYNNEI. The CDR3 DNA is TGTGCCAGCAGTGATAGGCCCGGTAAAAGGTACGAGCAGTACTTC. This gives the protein CASSDRPGKRYEQYF.

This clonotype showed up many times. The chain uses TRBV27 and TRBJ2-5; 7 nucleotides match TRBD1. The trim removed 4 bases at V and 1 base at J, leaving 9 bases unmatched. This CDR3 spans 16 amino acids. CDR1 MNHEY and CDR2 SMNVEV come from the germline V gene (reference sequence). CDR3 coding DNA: TGTGCCAGCAGTTCACACCTCGACAGGGCCCAAGAGACCCAGTACTTC. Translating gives CASSSHLDRAQETQYF.

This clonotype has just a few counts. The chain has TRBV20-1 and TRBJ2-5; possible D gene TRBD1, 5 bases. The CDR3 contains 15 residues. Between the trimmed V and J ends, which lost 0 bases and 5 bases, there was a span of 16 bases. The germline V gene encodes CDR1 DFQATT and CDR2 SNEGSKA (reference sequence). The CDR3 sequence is CSAREEAKQEETQYF. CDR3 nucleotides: TGCAGTGCTAGAGAAGAGGCCAAACAGGAGGAGACCCAGTACTTC.

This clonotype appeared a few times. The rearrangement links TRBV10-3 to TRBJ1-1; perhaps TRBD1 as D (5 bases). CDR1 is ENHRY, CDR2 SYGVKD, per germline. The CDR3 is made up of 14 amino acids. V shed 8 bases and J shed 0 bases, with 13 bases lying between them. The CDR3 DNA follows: TGTGCCATCCAACAGGAGTCCATGAACACTGAAGCTTTCTTT. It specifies CAIQQESMNTEAFF.

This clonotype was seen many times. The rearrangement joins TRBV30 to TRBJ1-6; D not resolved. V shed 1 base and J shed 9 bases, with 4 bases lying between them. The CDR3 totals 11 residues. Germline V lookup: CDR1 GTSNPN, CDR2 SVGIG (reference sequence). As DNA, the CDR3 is TGTGCCTGGAGTGAAGGTTCACCCCTCCACTTT. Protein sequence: CAWSEGSPLHF.

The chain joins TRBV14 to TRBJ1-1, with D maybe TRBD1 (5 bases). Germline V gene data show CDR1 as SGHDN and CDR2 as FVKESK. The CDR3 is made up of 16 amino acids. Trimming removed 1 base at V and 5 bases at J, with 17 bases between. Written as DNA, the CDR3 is TGTGCCAGCAGCCAAGGTATAAGGGGCGCGTATACTGAAGCTTTCTTT. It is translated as CASSQGIRGAYTEAFF.

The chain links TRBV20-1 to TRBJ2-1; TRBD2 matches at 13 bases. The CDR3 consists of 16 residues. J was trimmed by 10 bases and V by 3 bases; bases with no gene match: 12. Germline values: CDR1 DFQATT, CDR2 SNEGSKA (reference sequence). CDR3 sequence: CSARRLGLAGEGEQFF. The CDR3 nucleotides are TGCAGTGCTAGGCGCCTCGGACTAGCGGGAGAGGGGGAGCAGTTCTTC.

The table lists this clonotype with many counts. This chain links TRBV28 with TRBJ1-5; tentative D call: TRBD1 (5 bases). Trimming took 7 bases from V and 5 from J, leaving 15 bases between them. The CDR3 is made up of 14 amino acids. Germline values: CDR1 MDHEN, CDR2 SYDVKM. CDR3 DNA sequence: TGTGCCAGCACAACACAGGTTGGCGATCAGCCCCAGCATTTT. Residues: CASTTQVGDQPQHF.

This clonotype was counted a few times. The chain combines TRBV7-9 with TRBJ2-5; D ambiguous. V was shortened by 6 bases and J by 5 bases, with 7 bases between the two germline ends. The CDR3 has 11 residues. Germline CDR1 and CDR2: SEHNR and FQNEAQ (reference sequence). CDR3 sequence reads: CASSILETQYF. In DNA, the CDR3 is TGTGCCAGCAGTATCCTGGAGACCCAGTACTTC.

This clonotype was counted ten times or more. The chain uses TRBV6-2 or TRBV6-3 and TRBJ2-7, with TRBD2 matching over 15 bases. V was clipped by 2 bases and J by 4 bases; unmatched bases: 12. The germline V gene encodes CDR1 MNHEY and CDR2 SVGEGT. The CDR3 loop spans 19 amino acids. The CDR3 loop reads CASSYEAGTSGRSRYEQYF. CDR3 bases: TGTGCCAGCAGTTACGAGGCCGGGACTAGCGGGAGGAGTAGGTACGAGCAGTACTTC.

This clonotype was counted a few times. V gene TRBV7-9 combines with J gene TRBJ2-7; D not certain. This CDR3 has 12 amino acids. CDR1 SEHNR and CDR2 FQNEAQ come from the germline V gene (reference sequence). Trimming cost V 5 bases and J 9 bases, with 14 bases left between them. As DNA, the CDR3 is TGTGCCAGCAGCCGGAATGACCGATCGCAGTACTTC. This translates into CASSRNDRSQYF.

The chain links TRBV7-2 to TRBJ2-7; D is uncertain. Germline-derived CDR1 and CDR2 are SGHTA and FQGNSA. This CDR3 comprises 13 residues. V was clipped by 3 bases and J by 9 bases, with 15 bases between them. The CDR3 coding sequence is TGTGCCAGCAGCTTTTTTCGGGCGGCCGGGCAGTACTTC. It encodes CASSFFRAAGQYF.